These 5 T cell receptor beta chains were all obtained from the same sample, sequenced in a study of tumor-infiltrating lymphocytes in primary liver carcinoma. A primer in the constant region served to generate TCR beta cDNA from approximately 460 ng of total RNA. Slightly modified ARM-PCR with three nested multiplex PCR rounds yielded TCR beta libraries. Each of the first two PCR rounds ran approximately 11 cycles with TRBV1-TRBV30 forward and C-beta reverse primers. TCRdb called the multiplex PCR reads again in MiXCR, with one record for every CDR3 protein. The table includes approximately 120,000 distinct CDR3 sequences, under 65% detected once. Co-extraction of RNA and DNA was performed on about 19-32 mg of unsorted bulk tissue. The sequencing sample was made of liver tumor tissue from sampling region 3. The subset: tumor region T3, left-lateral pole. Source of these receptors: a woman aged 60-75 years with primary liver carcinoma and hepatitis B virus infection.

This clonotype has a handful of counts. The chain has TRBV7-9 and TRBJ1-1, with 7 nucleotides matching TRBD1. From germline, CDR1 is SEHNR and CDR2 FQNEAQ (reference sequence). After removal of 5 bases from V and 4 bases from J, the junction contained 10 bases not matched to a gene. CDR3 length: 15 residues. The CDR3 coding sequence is TGTGCCAGCAGCGGAGGGGCAGGGGGAGGCACTGAAGCTTTCTTT. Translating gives CASSGGAGGGTEAFF.

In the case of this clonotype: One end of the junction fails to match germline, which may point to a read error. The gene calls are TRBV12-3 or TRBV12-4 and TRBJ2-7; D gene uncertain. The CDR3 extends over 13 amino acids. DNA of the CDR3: TGTACCAGCAGCCCGAGACAATTCGGGGAGCAGTACTTC. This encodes CTSSPRQFGEQYF.

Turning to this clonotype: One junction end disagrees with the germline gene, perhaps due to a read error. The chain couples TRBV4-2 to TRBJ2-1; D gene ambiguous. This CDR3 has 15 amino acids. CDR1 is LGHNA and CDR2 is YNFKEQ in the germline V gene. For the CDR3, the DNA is TGTGCCAACAGCCAAGTCCCCAGCCCCTACAATGAGCAGTTCTTC. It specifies CANSQVPSPYNEQFF.

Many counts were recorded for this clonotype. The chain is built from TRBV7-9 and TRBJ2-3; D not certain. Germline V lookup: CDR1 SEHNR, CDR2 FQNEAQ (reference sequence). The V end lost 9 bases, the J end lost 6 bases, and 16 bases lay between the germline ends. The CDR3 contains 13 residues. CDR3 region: CASLRSVADTQYF. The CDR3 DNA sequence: TGTGCCAGTCTCCGGTCGGTTGCGGATACGCAGTATTTT.

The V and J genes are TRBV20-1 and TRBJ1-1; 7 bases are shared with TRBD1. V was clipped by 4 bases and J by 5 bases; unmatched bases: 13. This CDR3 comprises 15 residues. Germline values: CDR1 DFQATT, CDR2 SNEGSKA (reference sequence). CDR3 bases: TGCAGTGCTAAAAATAACAGGGGTAAAGGGACTGAAGCTTTCTTT. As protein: CSAKNNRGKGTEAFF.